The T cell receptor (beta chain) described here comes from a study of prognosis after radiotherapy for stage I lung cancer. Across the study: A median of about 7 months after radiotherapy, distant metastases were seen in several patients, while no significant progression was shown by 15. Overall study results and limits: Post-therapy Shannon entropy was lower in patients developing distant metastases following stereotactic body radiation therapy.

The CDR3 totals 12 residues. V shed 5 bases and J shed 3 bases, with 8 bases lying between them. Per the germline V gene, CDR1 is SGHVS and CDR2 is FNYEAQ. Genomic DNA was subjected to two-round multiplex PCR for amplification of TCR beta CDR3. The authors ran first-round PCR with primers specific to each TRBV and TRBJ gene. A single record per CDR3 protein comes from TCRdb applying MiXCR to the multiplex PCR reads. The profile covers around 13,000 distinct CDR3 sequences, with approximately 40% appearing a single time and roughly two fifths taken by the ten largest. To note about this clonotype: Antigen unknown.

This sequence was found in a donor of 50 years or more with non-small cell lung cancer. The sample consisted of PBMCs, taken before or after stereotactic body radiation therapy (not recorded which). V is TRBV7-6 and J is TRBJ2-7; perhaps TRBD2 as D (5 bases). This chain's CDR3 is CASSPGLYEQYF. In DNA form, the CDR3 reads TGTGCCAGCAGCCCAGGACTCTACGAGCAGTACTTC.